The 32 T cell receptor beta chains below were found in one sample sequenced in a study of CD4+ T cells in melanoma. The data were produced by immunoSEQ multiplex PCR, yet TCRdb's version contains in-frame clones alone and is incomplete. Among about 110,000 clones listed, approximately 92% were seen once. Sequencing was performed on peripheral blood. The receptor source for this set is a human donor with melanoma.

V is TRBV7-9 and J is TRBJ1-1; no reliable D call. The CDR3 contains 13 residues. Trimming pared 5 bases from V and 2 bases from J, leaving 9 bases between. Germline lookup yields CDR1 SEHNR and CDR2 FQNEAQ (reference sequence). DNA for the CDR3: TGTGCCAGCAGCCCCGTTGGAAACACTGAAGCTTTCTTT. Protein: CASSPVGNTEAFF.

The chain joins TRBV6-5 to TRBJ2-3; no clear D gene. The length of the CDR3 is 11 residues. The ends were cut back, 0 bases at V and 15 bases at J, with 10 bases in the middle. Looked up from germline, CDR1 is MNHEY and CDR2 is SVGAGI. This CDR3 reads CASSYSGRYYF. In DNA, the CDR3 is TGTGCCAGCAGTTACTCAGGACGTTATTATTTT.

The chain couples TRBV7-6 to TRBJ2-5, with TRBD1 as a possible D gene (6 bases). CDR3 length: 15 residues. Trimming took off 0 bases at V and 2 bases at J, with 10 bases between the two ends. Germline V lookup: CDR1 SGHVS, CDR2 FNYEAQ. The CDR3 loop reads CASSLAWTEQETQYF. The CDR3 coding sequence is TGTGCCAGCAGCTTAGCGTGGACAGAGCAAGAGACCCAGTACTTC.

This clone appeared a few times. This rearrangement joins TRBV7-9 to TRBJ2-1; 10 bases line up with TRBD2. From germline, CDR1 is SEHNR and CDR2 FQNEAQ (reference sequence). The ends lost 5 bases at V and 2 bases at J; junction bases unmatched: 9. There are 17 residues in the CDR3. CDR3 sequence reads: CASSPPGGLAAYNEQFF. As DNA, the CDR3 is TGTGCCAGCAGCCCCCCCGGTGGACTAGCGGCCTACAATGAGCAGTTCTTC. Based on the CDR3 plus reference TRBV7-9 and TRBJ2-1, the full variable domain is DTGVSQNPRHKITKRGQNVTFRCDPISEHNRLYWYRQTLGQGPEFLTYFQNEAQLEKSRLLSDRFSAERPKGSFSTLEIQRTEQGDSAMYLCASSPPGGLAAYNEQFFGPGTRLTVL.

This clone was found once. This chain links TRBV7-3 with TRBJ2-5, with D perhaps being TRBD1 or TRBD2 (5 bases each). CDR1 is SGHTA, CDR2 FQGTGA, per germline. V was clipped by 1 base and J by 3 bases, with 9 bases between them. The CDR3 totals 14 residues. The CDR3 sequence is CASSLIGGEETQYF. The CDR3 nucleotides are TGTGCCAGCAGCTTAATTGGGGGTGAAGAGACCCAGTACTTC.

The chain is built from TRBV6-1 and TRBJ2-7; D gene uncertain. This CDR3 has 13 amino acids. The germline CDR1 and CDR2 sequences are MNHNS and SASEGT. With 11 bases removed from V and 3 bases from J, the gap between germline ends came to 17 bases. The chain's CDR3 is CASEFAPGYEQYF. CDR3 DNA: TGTGCCTCCGAGTTTGCACCTGGCTACGAGCAGTACTTC.

The chain carries TRBV18 and TRBJ2-7; D remains ambiguous. This CDR3 is built from 14 residues. Trimming removed 6 bases at V and 2 bases at J, with 14 bases between. Germline assignment: CDR1 KGHSH and CDR2 LQKENI. Here the CDR3 DNA reads TGTGCCAGCTCCCTGAACGACGGAGCCTACGAGCAGTACTTC. Its protein is CASSLNDGAYEQYF.

This clone was picked up one time. The chain combines TRBV6-5 with TRBJ1-5; tentatively, D is TRBD1 (5 bases). Between the trimmed V and J ends, which lost 5 bases and 6 bases, there was a span of 17 bases. Germline CDR1 MNHEY, CDR2 SVGAGI. This CDR3 is 15 amino acids long. The CDR3 nucleotides read TGTGCCAGCAGTGCCAGGGACGGCGGGATTCAGCCCCAGCATTTT. This translates into CASSARDGGIQPQHF.

The chain uses TRBV7-2 and TRBJ2-7, with 9 bases aligning to TRBD1. The CDR3 has 15 residues. J gave up 3 bases and V 1 base, and 4 bases lay outside the gene matches. Germline CDR1 and CDR2: SGHTA and FQGNSA. This chain's CDR3 is CASSLGRGQGYEQYF. The CDR3 nucleotides read TGTGCCAGCAGCTTAGGCCGGGGACAGGGCTACGAGCAGTACTTC. The variable domain in full, with the rest retrieved from reference TRBV7-2 and TRBJ2-7, is GAGVSQSPSNKVTEKGKDVELRCDPISGHTALYWYRQSLGQGLEFLIYFQGNSAPDKSGLPSDRFSAERTGGSVSTLTIQRTQQEDSAVYLCASSLGRGQGYEQYFGPGTRLTVT.

Here the CDR3 reads CASSTGLAGGIDEQFF. In DNA form, the CDR3 reads TGTGCCAGCAGCACGGGACTAGCGGGAGGGATCGATGAGCAGTTCTTC. The chain employs TRBV2 and TRBJ2-1, with 16 bases identical to TRBD2. Trimming cost V 6 bases and J 8 bases; bases outside gene matches: 7. Germline loops: CDR1 SNHLY, CDR2 FYNNEI. The CDR3 runs 16 residues.

The chain combines TRBV27 with TRBJ1-6, with D maybe TRBD1 (6 bases). Germline V CDR1 and CDR2: MNHEY, SMNVEV (reference sequence). Trimming cost V 4 bases and J 4 bases, with 14 bases left between them. CDR3 length: 16 amino acids. CDR3 protein: CASSSQLGQYNSPLHF. CDR3 coding DNA: TGTGCCAGCAGTTCTCAGCTCGGACAGTATAATTCACCCCTCCACTTT.

The chain couples TRBV2 to TRBJ2-7; D call uncertain. The CDR3 is 13 residues long. The V gene lost 7 bases and the J gene lost 3 bases, with 13 bases spanning the gap. The germline V gene encodes CDR1 SNHLY and CDR2 FYNNEI. The CDR3 DNA follows: TGTGCCAGCACCGAAGGATTGGTCTACGAGCAGTACTTC. Translation gives CASTEGLVYEQYF.

The genes are TRBV6-6 and TRBJ1-5; unclear D gene. V lost 8 bases and J lost 0, with 11 bases in between. The CDR3 is made up of 14 amino acids. CDR1 and CDR2 (germline): MNHNY, SVGAGI (reference sequence). CDR3 residues: CASGVARSNQPQHF. The CDR3 region has the DNA TGTGCCAGCGGGGTCGCCCGTAGCAATCAGCCCCAGCATTTT.

Here the CDR3 reads CASSELSSYNEQFF. Written as DNA, the CDR3 is TGCGCCAGCAGTGAGCTCAGCTCCTACAATGAGCAGTTCTTC. The chain is built from TRBV10-1 and TRBJ2-1, with D uncertain. Trimming pared 2 bases from V and 0 bases from J, leaving 5 bases between. Per the germline V gene, CDR1 is WNHNN and CDR2 is SYGVQD (reference sequence). There are 14 residues in the CDR3.

The chain combines TRBV7-3 with TRBJ2-6, with D possibly being TRBD2 (6 bases). The V gene's germline CDR1 is SGHTA and CDR2 FQGTGA. Trimming stripped 4 bases from V and 4 bases from J, with 14 bases between. CDR3 length: 16 residues. The CDR3, as DNA: TGTGCCAGCAGCTCGGGGACTGGTAGGGGGGCCAACGTCCTGACTTTC. It encodes CASSSGTGRGANVLTF.

The V and J genes are TRBV15 and TRBJ2-3; tentatively, D is TRBD2 (5 bases). Trimming stripped 3 bases from V and 1 base from J, with 14 bases between. The CDR3 covers 16 residues. CDR1 and CDR2 (germline): LNHNV, YYDKDF (reference sequence). CDR3 nucleotide sequence: TGTGCCACCAGCAGTCTCCCCGAGGGAGGCACAGATACGCAGTATTTT. Its translation is CATSSLPEGGTDTQYF.

The chain recombines TRBV13 with TRBJ1-2; 11 bases match TRBD1. The CDR3 totals 14 residues. In germline, CDR1 is PRHDT, CDR2 FYEKMQ (reference sequence). V was clipped by 4 bases and J by 8 bases; unmatched bases: 6. The CDR3 is CASSSRTGGYGYTF. The CDR3 nucleotides are TGTGCCAGCAGCTCTCGGACAGGGGGCTACGGCTACACCTTC.

This chain joins TRBV27 and TRBJ2-3; D unresolved. The CDR3 has 12 residues. V was shortened by 4 bases and J by 6 bases, with 8 bases between the two germline ends. Germline V gives CDR1 MNHEY, CDR2 SMNVEV (reference sequence). The CDR3 region is CASSSSRDTQYF. Here the CDR3 DNA reads TGTGCCAGCAGTTCCTCTCGGGATACGCAGTATTTT.

The chain employs TRBV28 and TRBJ2-3; D may match TRBD1 or TRBD2 (7 bases each). The CDR3 loop spans 15 amino acids. Trimming stripped 3 bases from V and 6 bases from J, with 16 bases between. CDR1 and CDR2 from the germline V gene are MDHEN and SYDVKM. This chain's CDR3 is CASSFPGGAIDTQYF. CDR3 nucleotides: TGTGCCAGCAGTTTCCCAGGGGGGGCGATTGATACGCAGTATTTT.

This clone was seen a single time. The CDR3 region is CASSPGSSYNSPLHF. Written as DNA, the CDR3 is TGTGCCAGCAGTCCAGGGAGCTCCTATAATTCACCCCTCCACTTT. V usage is TRBV6-4 and J usage is TRBJ1-6; D may be TRBD1 (5 bases). This CDR3 region has 15 residues. Deletions cut 5 bases from V and 0 bases from J, with 8 bases between. Germline-derived CDR1 and CDR2 are MRHNA and SNTAGT.

This chain uses TRBV7-2 with TRBJ2-3; D is undetermined. The germline CDR1 and CDR2 sequences are SGHTA and FQGNSA. Trimming stripped 5 bases from V and 10 bases from J, with 13 bases between. The CDR3 spans 12 residues. The CDR3 nucleotides read TGTGCCAGCAGCCCAACTCATCCTGCGCAGTATTTT. Amino acid sequence: CASSPTHPAQYF.

The rearrangement links TRBV6-5 to TRBJ1-5; D is perhaps TRBD1 (6 bases). V lost 6 bases to trimming and J lost 2 bases, with 11 bases between them. The CDR3 runs 14 residues. CDR1 is MNHEY and CDR2 is SVGAGI in the germline V gene. The CDR3 here is CASRPGARNQPQHF. CDR3 sequence (DNA): TGTGCCAGCAGACCAGGGGCTCGCAATCAGCCCCAGCATTTT.

The rearrangement uses TRBV28 and TRBJ1-1, with D possibly TRBD1 on 6 matching bases. The CDR3 is 13 residues long. Germline V gene lookup returns CDR1 MDHEN and CDR2 SYDVKM. Deletions cut 7 bases from V and 5 bases from J, with 14 bases between. The CDR3 coding sequence is TGTGCCAGCACCACTCAGGGGTGGACTGAAGCTTTCTTT. The encoded protein is CASTTQGWTEAFF. Supplemented by reference TRBV28 and TRBJ1-1, the full variable domain reads DVKVTQSSRYLVKRTGEKVFLECVQDMDHENMFWYRQDPGLGLRLIYFSYDVKMKEKGDIPEGYSVSREKKERFSLILESASTNQTSMYLCASTTQGWTEAFFGQGTRLTVV.

The rearrangement joins TRBV6-5 to TRBJ2-2; tentatively, D is TRBD1 (6 bases). This CDR3 is built from 14 residues. CDR1 and CDR2 from the germline V gene are MNHEY and SVGAGI. Trimming removed 6 bases from V and 4 bases from J, with 12 bases in between. The CDR3 loop is CASSLDSTTGELFF. DNA of the CDR3: TGTGCCAGCAGCCTGGACAGTACCACCGGGGAGCTGTTTTTT.

The gene calls are TRBV9 and TRBJ1-2; 7 bases match TRBD1. The CDR3 length is 15 residues. The V segment lost 0 bases and the J segment 6 bases; nucleotides outside the gene matches: 8. CDR1 is SGDLS and CDR2 is YYNGEE in the germline V gene. The CDR3 region is CASSVGEGAPNGYTF. In DNA form, the CDR3 reads TGTGCCAGCAGCGTAGGAGAGGGGGCGCCTAATGGCTACACCTTC.

This chain uses TRBV5-1 with TRBJ1-2; the D is unclear. The CDR3 runs 14 residues. Germline CDR1 SGHRS, CDR2 YFSETQ. The V gene lost 0 bases and the J gene lost 6 bases, with 12 bases spanning the gap. The CDR3, as DNA: TGCGCCAGCAGCTTGGTCGAACTGGAAAATGGCTACACCTTC. Encoded protein: CASSLVELENGYTF.

This clone has a single count. The chain recombines TRBV5-6 with TRBJ2-7; 7 bases fit TRBD1. Looked up from germline, CDR1 is SGHDT and CDR2 is YYEEEE. V shed 0 bases, J shed 0 bases, and the junction held 3 bases outside the gene matches. There are 15 residues in the CDR3. CDR3 residues: CASSLEGQSSYEQYF. The CDR3 DNA follows: TGTGCCAGCAGCTTGGAGGGACAGAGCTCCTACGAGCAGTACTTC.

J is TRBJ1-1 and V is TRBV18; 11 bases line up with TRBD1. The CDR3 covers 16 residues. J lost 1 base, V lost 5 bases, and 6 bases had no gene match. CDR1 and CDR2 from the germline V gene are KGHSH and LQKENI. CDR3 sequence (DNA): TGTGCCAGCTCAGAGGACAGGGGGCGGAGGAACACTGAAGCTTTCTTT. Its translation: CASSEDRGRRNTEAFF. Variable domain in full (rest from reference TRBV18 and TRBJ1-1): NAGVMQNPRHLVRRRGQEARLRCSPMKGHSHVYWYRQLPEEGLKFMVYLQKENIIDESGMPKERFSAEFPKEGPSILRIQQVVRGDSAAYFCASSEDRGRRNTEAFFGQGTRLTVV.

As DNA, the CDR3 is TGTGCCAGCAGCCAAGAGAGATGGCTAGCGGGGCGCGGAGAGACCCAGTACTTC. Protein: CASSQERWLAGRGETQYF. The J gene is TRBJ2-5, the V gene TRBV14, with TRBD2 matching 9 bases. The CDR3 runs 18 residues. Germline V gene lookup returns CDR1 SGHDN and CDR2 FVKESK. The ends lost 0 bases at V and 4 bases at J; junction bases unmatched: 12.

The rearrangement uses TRBV7-9 and TRBJ1-2; 8 bases map to TRBD1. The ends lost 2 bases at V and 6 bases at J; junction bases unmatched: 5. This CDR3 is 14 amino acids long. CDR1 is SEHNR, CDR2 FQNEAQ, per germline (reference sequence). This CDR3 reads CASSLLGQGHGYTF. The CDR3 DNA follows: TGTGCCAGCAGCTTACTTGGACAGGGACATGGCTACACCTTC.

V usage is TRBV14 and J usage is TRBJ1-3, with 8 bases that match TRBD1. The germline V gene has CDR1 SGHDN and CDR2 FVKESK. V gave up 2 bases and J gave up 2 bases; unmatched junction bases: 5. The CDR3 consists of 16 residues. The DNA of the CDR3 is TGTGCCAGCAGCCAACCGGGACAGGCACCTGGAAACACCATATATTTT. This translates into CASSQPGQAPGNTIYF.

This chain uses TRBV28 with TRBJ1-2, with TRBD1 matching over 7 bases. V gave up 6 bases and J gave up 4 bases; unmatched junction bases: 5. The CDR3 is 13 residues long. Germline V gene lookup returns CDR1 MDHEN and CDR2 SYDVKM. The chain's CDR3 is CASSLDRAYGYTF. The CDR3 region has the DNA TGTGCCAGCAGCCTCGACAGGGCCTATGGCTACACCTTC.